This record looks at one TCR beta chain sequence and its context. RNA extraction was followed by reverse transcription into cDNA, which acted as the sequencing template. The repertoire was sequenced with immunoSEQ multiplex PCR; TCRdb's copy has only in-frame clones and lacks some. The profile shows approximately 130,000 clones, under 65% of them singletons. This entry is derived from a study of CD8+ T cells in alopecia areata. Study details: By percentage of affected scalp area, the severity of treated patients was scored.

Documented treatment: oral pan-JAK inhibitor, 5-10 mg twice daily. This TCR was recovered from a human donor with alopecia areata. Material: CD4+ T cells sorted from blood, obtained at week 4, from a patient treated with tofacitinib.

In DNA form, the CDR3 reads TGCGCCAGCAGCACTGTACGGGACTCCCAACAGAAGACCGGGGAGCTGTTTTTT. This gives the protein CASSTVRDSQQKTGELFF. The V gene is TRBV5-1, the J gene TRBJ2-2; D is perhaps TRBD2 (6 bases). Trimming left V 4 bases short and J 5 bases short, with 24 bases between. This CDR3 region has 18 residues. Per the germline V gene, CDR1 is SGHRS and CDR2 is YFSETQ. The complete variable domain, with remaining parts taken from reference TRBV5-1 and TRBJ2-2, reads KAGVTQTPRYLIKTRGQQVTLSCSPISGHRSVSWYQQTPGQGLQFLFEYFSETQRNKGNFPGRFSGRQFSNSRSEMNVSTLELGDSALYLCASSTVRDSQQKTGELFFGEGSRLTVL.